The entry below describes one TCR beta chain. No antigen is known for it. The germline V gene has CDR1 LNHDA and CDR2 SQIVND (reference sequence). The CDR3 has 14 amino acids. The V and J ends lost 5 bases and 0 bases respectively, with 9 bases between them. The sample comes from a study of CD4+ T cells in melanoma. Study-level results: CD8+ T cell, macrophage and B cell function reportedly correlated with neoantigen-specific CD4+ T cells. Diverse differentiation states were reported for melanoma neoantigen-specific CD4+ T cells.

Measured with immunoSEQ multiplex PCR; TCRdb has only the in-frame clones, and not every one. The sample records about 10,000 clones, roughly 60% being singletons. The chain recombines TRBV19 with TRBJ2-3; D remains ambiguous. The sequenced sample consisted of cells from a culture (not recorded whether cultured in vitro). This clonotype was obtained from a human donor with melanoma. The CDR3 spells CASSVTASTDTQYF. DNA for the CDR3: TGTGCCAGTAGTGTTACGGCTAGCACAGATACGCAGTATTTT.